This TCR beta chain was recovered during a study of early T cells in non-severe SARS-CoV-2 infection. The wider study: Sequencing targeted bulk RNA from unsorted whole blood, leaving chains unpaired.

V was trimmed by 4 bases and J by 8 bases, leaving 17 bases between them. This CDR3 region has 13 residues. Germline-derived CDR1 and CDR2 are GTSNPN and SVGIG (reference sequence). Researchers tagged individual cDNA molecules with unique molecular identifiers. TCRdb ran MiXCR on the 5' RACE reads and lists one entry per CDR3 protein. The data show around 86,000 distinct CDR3 sequences, with approximately 15% seen just once and around 0.58% held by the top ten. Sequencing was performed on whole blood. The genes are TRBV30 and TRBJ1-2, with a weak D call TRBD1 (6 bases). The receptor was derived from an adult who was a healthcare worker with PCR-confirmed SARS-CoV-2 infection or an uninfected control (not recorded which). Here the CDR3 reads CAWTRGGLIGYTF. The CDR3 coding sequence is TGTGCCTGGACCCGCGGGGGGCTCATCGGCTACACCTTC.